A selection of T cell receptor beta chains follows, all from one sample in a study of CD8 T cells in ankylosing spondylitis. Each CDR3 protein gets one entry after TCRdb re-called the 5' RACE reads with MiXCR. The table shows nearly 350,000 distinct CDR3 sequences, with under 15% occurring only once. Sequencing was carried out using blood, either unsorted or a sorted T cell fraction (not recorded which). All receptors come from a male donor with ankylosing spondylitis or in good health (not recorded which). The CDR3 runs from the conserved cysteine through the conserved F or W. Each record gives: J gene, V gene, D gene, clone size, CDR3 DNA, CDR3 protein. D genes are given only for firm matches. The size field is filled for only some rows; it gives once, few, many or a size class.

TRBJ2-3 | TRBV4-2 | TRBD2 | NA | TGTGCCAGCAGCCAGGCCGCAGCCGGGACTAGCAGTCGCACAGATACGCAGTATTTT | CASSQAAAGTSSRTDTQYF
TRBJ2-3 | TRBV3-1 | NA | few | TGTGCCAGCAGCCAAGGGAGACGGGGCACAGATACGCAGTATTTT | CASSQGRRGTDTQYF
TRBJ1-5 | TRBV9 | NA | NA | TGTGCCAGCAGCGTAGACACCGTGACGCCCCAGCATTTT | CASSVDTVTPQHF
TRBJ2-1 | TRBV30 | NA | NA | TGTGCCTGGAGTGTAGGTAGTCATGAGCAGTTCTTC | CAWSVGSHEQFF
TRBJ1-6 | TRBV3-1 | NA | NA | TGTGCCAGCAGCCAAGACCTCAGGGGCTATTCACCCCTCCACTTT | CASSQDLRGYSPLHF
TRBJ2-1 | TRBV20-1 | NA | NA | TGCAGTGCTAGAGATCTTCCTCGCGCCAGCTCCTACAATGAGCAGTTCTTC | CSARDLPRASSYNEQFF
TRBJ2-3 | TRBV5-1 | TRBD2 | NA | TGCGCCAGCAGCCCGAACGGGGGGAACACAGATACGCAGTATTTT | CASSPNGGNTDTQYF
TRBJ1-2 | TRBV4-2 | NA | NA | TGTGCCAGCAGCCAAGACCGCTATGGCTACACCTTC | CASSQDRYGYTF
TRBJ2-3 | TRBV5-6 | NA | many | TGTGCCAGCAGCTTGGCCGGAAGGCCAGATACGCAGTATTTT | CASSLAGRPDTQYF
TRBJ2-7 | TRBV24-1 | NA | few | TGTGCCACCAGTGGGGGCGGAGGACGCTACGAGCAGTACTTC | CATSGGGGRYEQYF
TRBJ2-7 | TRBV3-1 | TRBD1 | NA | TGTGCCAGCAGGGGACAGGGGAGCTTCTGGTCCGAGCAGTACTTC | CASRGQGSFWSEQYF
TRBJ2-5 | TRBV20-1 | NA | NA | TGCAGTGCTATCCCTAGCTCGAACGGGGAGACCCAGTACTTC | CSAIPSSNGETQYF
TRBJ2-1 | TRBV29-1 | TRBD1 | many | TGCAGCGTGAACCCGGACAGGGAAAATGAGCAGTTCTTC | CSVNPDRENEQFF
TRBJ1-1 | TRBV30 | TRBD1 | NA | TGTGCCGCTCACAGGGGGAGCACTGAAGCTTTCTTT | CAAHRGSTEAFF
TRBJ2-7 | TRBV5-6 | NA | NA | TGTGCCAGCAGCTACCTCAGCTTCCCGCCCTACGAGCAGTACTTC | CASSYLSFPPYEQYF
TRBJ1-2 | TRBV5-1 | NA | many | TGCGCCAGCAGCAACGGGAACCACTATGGCTACACCTTC | CASSNGNHYGYTF
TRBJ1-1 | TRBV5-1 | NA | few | TGCGCCAGCAACAAGGCTACGGACTTGAACACTGAAGCTTTCTTT | CASNKATDLNTEAFF
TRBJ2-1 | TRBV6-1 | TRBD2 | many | TGTGCCAGCAGCGAAACCGGGACTAGCGACTACAATGAGCAGTTCTTC | CASSETGTSDYNEQFF
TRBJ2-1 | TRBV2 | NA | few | TGTGCCAGCAGTGCGGCCAGCCGTCACTACAATGAGCAGTTCTTC | CASSAASRHYNEQFF
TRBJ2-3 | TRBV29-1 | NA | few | TGCAGCGCCGGGACCCACCACGCAGATACGCAGTATTTT | CSAGTHHADTQYF
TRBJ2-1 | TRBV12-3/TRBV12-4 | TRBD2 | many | TGTGCCAGCAGGCTGTCGAGCGGGAGTCCGCGTGAGCAGTTCTTC | CASRLSSGSPREQFF
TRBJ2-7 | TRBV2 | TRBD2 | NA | TGTGCCAGCAGTGACCCAGCGGGGAGCTACGAGCAGTACTTC | CASSDPAGSYEQYF
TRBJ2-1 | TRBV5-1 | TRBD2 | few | TGCGCCAGCAGCTCCGGGACTAGCGATTCCTACAATGAGCAGTTCTTC | CASSSGTSDSYNEQFF
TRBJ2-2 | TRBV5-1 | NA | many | TGCGCCAGCAGCTCCGGGACAACTGGGGAGCTGTTTTTT | CASSSGTTGELFF
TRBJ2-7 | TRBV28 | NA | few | TGTGCCAGCAGTCCCCGACGGCCCGCCTACGAGCAGTACTTC | CASSPRRPAYEQYF
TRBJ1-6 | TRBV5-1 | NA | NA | TGCGCCAGCCACCAGGGCGGGCTTGCGTCACCCCTCCACTTT | CASHQGGLASPLHF
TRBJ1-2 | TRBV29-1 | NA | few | TGCAGCGTCGCGGGCAGGGACTACTATGGCTACACCTTC | CSVAGRDYYGYTF
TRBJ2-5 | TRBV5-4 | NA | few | TGTGCCAGCAGCTTGGTTGAGGCGCAGGGACAGACCCAGTACTTC | CASSLVEAQGQTQYF
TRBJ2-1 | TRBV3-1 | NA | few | TGTGCCAGCAGCCAAGGGGGTGGAGGAATCAGTGAGCAGTTCTTC | CASSQGGGGISEQFF
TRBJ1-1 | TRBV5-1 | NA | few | TGCGCCAGCAGCCCAATGGGGACGAGTGAAGCTTTCTTT | CASSPMGTSEAFF
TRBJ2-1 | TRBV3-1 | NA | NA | TGTGCCAGCAGCCAAGGGGCTAGCGAGATTTACAATGAGCAGTTCTTC | CASSQGASEIYNEQFF
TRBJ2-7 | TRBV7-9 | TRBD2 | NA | TGTGCCAGCAGCGCCCATCGGGGACTAGCGAAAACCTACGAGCAGTACTTC | CASSAHRGLAKTYEQYF
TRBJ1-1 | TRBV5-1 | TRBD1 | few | TGCGCCAGCAGCTTATTGGGACAGGGGTTCGAGACTGAAGCTTTCTTT | CASSLLGQGFETEAFF
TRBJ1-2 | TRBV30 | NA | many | TGTGCCTGGAGTACCGCCCTGGGCTATGGCTACACCTTC | CAWSTALGYGYTF
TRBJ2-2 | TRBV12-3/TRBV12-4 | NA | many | TGTGCCAGCAGTCCTAGGCCCGGGGAGCTGTTTTTT | CASSPRPGELFF
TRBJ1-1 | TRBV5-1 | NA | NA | TGCGCCAGCAGCTTGGCCTCAGCGAACACTGAAGCTTTCTTT | CASSLASANTEAFF
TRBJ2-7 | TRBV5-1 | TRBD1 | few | TGCGCCAGCAGCACCGAGGGACAGTTGACCTACGAGCAGTACTTC | CASSTEGQLTYEQYF
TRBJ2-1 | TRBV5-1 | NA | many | TGCGCCAGCAGCTTGGACAGGGAAGGCAATGAGCAGTTCTTC | CASSLDREGNEQFF
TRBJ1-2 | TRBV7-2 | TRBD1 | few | TGTGCCAGCAGCTTAGACAGGGGGCCCTACTATGGCTACACCTTC | CASSLDRGPYYGYTF
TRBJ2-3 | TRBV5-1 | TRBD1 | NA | TGCGCCAGCAGCTTTAGGGACAGTGGCACAGATACGCAGTATTTT | CASSFRDSGTDTQYF
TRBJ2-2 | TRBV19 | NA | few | TGTGCCAGTAGTACCTTCCGTACCGGGGAGCTGTTTTTT | CASSTFRTGELFF
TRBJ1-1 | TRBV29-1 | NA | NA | TGCAGCGTCGGCGTGGGAATGAACACTGAAGCTTTCTTT | CSVGVGMNTEAFF
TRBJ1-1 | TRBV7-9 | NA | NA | TGTGCCAGCAGCTTAGTAGTAGGGGGTGGTGAAGCTTTCTTT | CASSLVVGGGEAFF
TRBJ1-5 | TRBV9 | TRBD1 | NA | TGTGCCAGCAGCGTTAGTACGGGGACAGCAGGTGAGCCCCAGCATTTT | CASSVSTGTAGEPQHF
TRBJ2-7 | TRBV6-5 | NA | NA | TGTGCCAGCAGTTACTCGGAGAGGGGAGGTGACGAGCAGTACTTC | CASSYSERGGDEQYF
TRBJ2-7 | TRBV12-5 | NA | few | TGTGCTAGTGGTTTAAACCAGGGAGTAAGCTACGAGCAGTACTTC | CASGLNQGVSYEQYF
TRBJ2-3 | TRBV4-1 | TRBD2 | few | TGCGCCAGCAGCCAAAGTCCCGGGGAGTCGGGACTAGACACAGATACGCAGTATTTT | CASSQSPGESGLDTDTQYF
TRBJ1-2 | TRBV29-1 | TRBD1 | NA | TGCAGCGCCTACCTGACAGGGGACTATGGCTACACCTTC | CSAYLTGDYGYTF
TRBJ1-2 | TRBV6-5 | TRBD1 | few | TGTGCCAGCAGTTTCACCCTGACAGGGGAGGGTGGCTACACCTTC | CASSFTLTGEGGYTF
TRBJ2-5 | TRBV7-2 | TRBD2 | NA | TGTGCCAGCAGCAAGGGACTAGCGGGAGGAGAAGAGACCCAGTACTTC | CASSKGLAGGEETQYF
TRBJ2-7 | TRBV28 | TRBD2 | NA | TGTGCCAGCACCACGTATAGCGGGGCTAGCTCCTACGAGCAGTACTTC | CASTTYSGASSYEQYF
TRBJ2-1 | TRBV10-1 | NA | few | TGCGCCAGCAGTGGCCCCGGGGGTGAGCAGTTCTTC | CASSGPGGEQFF
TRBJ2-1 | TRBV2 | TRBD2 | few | TGTGCCAGCAGTGAAGGTAGCGGGGAAGTCTATGAGCAGTTCTTC | CASSEGSGEVYEQFF
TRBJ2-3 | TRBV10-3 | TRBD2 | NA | TGTGCCATCAGTGGGCTAGCGGGGGCCCCATCGGATACGCAGTATTTT | CAISGLAGAPSDTQYF
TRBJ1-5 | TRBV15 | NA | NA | TGTGCCACCAGCAGAGGGCCGAATCGGCCCCAGCATTTT | CATSRGPNRPQHF